The present entry profiles one T cell receptor (beta chain) with its context. The data stem from a study of control samples from healthy donors and cancer patients. V was pared by 4 bases and J by 6 bases, with 7 bases between. The germline CDR1 and CDR2 sequences are SGHDT and YYEEEE. This CDR3 comprises 12 residues. This table comes from immunoSEQ multiplex PCR, and its TCRdb copy is limited to in-frame clones, with some not included. The table lists around 100,000 clones, around 88% of them singletons, with 14% in the top ten. The genes are TRBV5-6 and TRBJ2-2; D is unresolved. Sequences were obtained from blood. This sequence was found in a young man in good health. In DNA, the CDR3 is TGTGCCAGCAGCAGACCCCCCGGGGAGCTGTTTTTT. Its translation is CASSRPPGELFF. Full variable domain (missing parts from reference TRBV5-6 and TRBJ2-2): DAGVTQSPTHLIKTRGQQVTLRCSPKSGHDTVSWYQQALGQGPQFIFQYYEEEERQRGNFPDRFSGHQFPNYSSELNVNALLLGDSALYLCASSRPPGELFFGEGSRLTVL.